This is a list of T cell receptor beta chains from one sample in a study of graft-versus-host responses after intestinal transplantation. The method was immunoSEQ multiplex PCR; TCRdb's version includes in-frame clones alone and lacks a portion of them. The sample includes tens of thousands of clones, roughly 91% seen only once; the top ten take over 0.08%. What these receptors recognize is not known. Sequencing used unstimulated CD4+ T cells sorted from spleen or lymph node cells, obtained before intestinal transplant. The receptors originated from a human donor who received an intestinal transplant. The CDR3 runs from the conserved cysteine through the conserved F or W. D genes are given only for firm matches. Size tells how often a clone was seen (once, few, many) or the class of an expanded clone, and some rows leave it out.

TRBV30	TRBJ2-5	TRBD2	NA	CAWSLGTSGIRETQYF	TGTGCCTGGAGTCTGGGGACTAGCGGGATCAGGGAGACCCAGTACTTC
TRBV6-5	TRBJ2-7	NA	NA	CASSYREEQYF	TGTGCCAGCAGTTACCGGGAAGAGCAGTACTTC
TRBV2	TRBJ2-7	NA	few	CASSEGAGPSYEQYF	TGTGCCAGCAGTGAAGGAGCGGGTCCCTCCTACGAGCAGTACTTC
TRBV6-5	TRBJ1-6	TRBD1	few	CASSLGQGASPLHF	TGTGCCAGCAGCCTTGGACAGGGGGCCTCACCCCTCCACTTT
TRBV23-1	TRBJ1-5	NA	NA	CASSQSRQGSNQPQHF	TGCGCCAGCAGTCAATCTAGGCAGGGGAGCAATCAGCCCCAGCATTTT
TRBV7-9	TRBJ2-7	TRBD1	NA	CASSPRTGAYEQYF	TGTGCCAGCAGTCCTAGGACAGGAGCCTACGAGCAGTACTTC
TRBV6-5	TRBJ2-3	NA	once	CASSRTPIDTQYF	TGTGCCAGCAGCCGCACCCCTATAGATACGCAGTATTTT
TRBV6-6	TRBJ1-2	TRBD1	few	CASSPWGQQSYGYTF	TGTGCCAGCAGTCCTTGGGGACAGCAATCCTATGGCTACACCTTC
TRBV30	TRBJ2-7	TRBD2	NA	CAWTSGSNYEQYF	TGTGCCTGGACTAGCGGGAGCAACTACGAGCAGTACTTC
TRBV25-1	TRBJ1-2	TRBD1	once	CASSENRGGYGYTF	TGTGCCAGCAGTGAAAACAGGGGGGGCTATGGCTACACCTTC
TRBV27	TRBJ1-3	NA	NA	CASSLTYLPGNTIYF	TGTGCCAGCAGTTTAACTTACCTGCCTGGAAACACCATATATTTT
TRBV14	TRBJ2-7	NA	NA	CASSRVLPDISYEQYF	TGTGCCAGCAGCCGAGTACTTCCGGACATCTCCTACGAGCAGTACTTC
TRBV6-5	TRBJ1-1	NA	NA	CASSSGQNPWNTEAFF	TGTGCCAGCAGTTCTGGCCAAAACCCTTGGAACACTGAAGCTTTCTTT
TRBV7-2	TRBJ1-5	TRBD1	NA	CASSATQGGNQPQHF	TGTGCCAGCAGCGCAACACAGGGGGGCAATCAGCCCCAGCATTTT
TRBV2	TRBJ1-2	NA	once	CASSDDGGGYTF	TGTGCCAGCAGTGATGACGGGGGTGGCTACACCTTC
TRBV7-9	TRBJ2-5	NA	NA	CASSDRKETQYF	TGTGCCAGCAGCGACAGAAAAGAGACCCAGTACTTC
TRBV19	TRBJ2-3	TRBD1	NA	CASSGTEIQYF	TGTGCCAGCTCCGGGACAGAGATTCAGTATTTT